This TCR beta chain emerged from a study of T cell responses to AZD1222 COVID-19 vaccine. Study-wide results and caveats: Clonal diversity was possibly underestimated, and white British individuals and females predominated among donors. The number of AZD1222 recipients seropositive at baseline was only five or six.

The V end lost 5 bases, the J end lost 6 bases, and 10 bases lay between the germline ends. Germline CDR1 is GTSNPN and CDR2 is SVGIG (reference sequence). The CDR3 sequence is 12 residues long. Using immunoSEQ multiplex PCR, the repertoire was profiled, and TCRdb retains in-frame clones only, with some absent. The profile shows over 100,000 clones, more than 85% of them singletons. Concerning this clone: Its antigen is unknown.

Sequencing used peripheral blood, obtained on day 0 of AZD1222 vaccination. The receptor was derived from an adult in good health. This sequence joins TRBV30 and TRBJ1-4; D is perhaps TRBD1 (6 bases). In nucleotides, the CDR3 is TGTGCCTGGGGGACATCATATGAAAAACTGTTTTTT. Translation: CAWGTSYEKLFF.